Shown below are 2 T cell receptor beta chains from a single sample sequenced in a study of regulatory T cells in long-lasting Graves disease. As for time point: newly diagnosed GD, antithyroid drugs for less than 3 months. From RNA extracted from PBMCs, the TCR library was made. Arm-PCR of CDR3 regions and iRepertoire HTBI primers were the basis on which TCR beta libraries were built. In TCRdb, the multiplex PCR reads were re-called with MiXCR into one record per CDR3 protein. The table records a few hundred thousand distinct CDR3 sequences, roughly 12% of them present only once. This same sample was also taken into another study, of T cells in Graves' hyperthyroidism and ophthalmopathy.

The sample in question was peripheral blood mononuclear cells (PBMCs), obtained at new diagnosis, from a patient treated with antithyroid drugs. Receptor source: a man aged 25-45 years with Graves disease.

This clonotype was seen more than once but under ten times. This chain connects TRBV28 to TRBJ1-4, with a weak D call TRBD1 (5 bases). Germline V gives CDR1 MDHEN, CDR2 SYDVKM. V lost 4 bases and J lost 8, with 20 bases in between. This CDR3 contains 16 residues. CDR3 in amino acids: CASSSPGQDSREKLFF. CDR3 DNA sequence: TGTGCCAGCAGTTCGCCGGGGCAGGACTCTCGGGAAAAACTGTTTTTT.

This clonotype has a handful of counts. The chain joins TRBV7-9 to TRBJ2-7; D is undetermined. Germline values: CDR1 SEHNR, CDR2 FQNEAQ (reference sequence). CDR3 size: 15 residues. Deletions cut 0 bases from V and 2 bases from J, with 11 bases between. The CDR3 DNA is TGTGCCAGCAGCTTAGCAGCAGAATTCACCTACGAGCAGTACTTC. This sequence encodes CASSLAAEFTYEQYF. Full variable domain (outside the CDR3, taken from reference TRBV7-9 and TRBJ2-7): DTGVSQNPRHKITKRGQNVTFRCDPISEHNRLYWYRQTLGQGPEFLTYFQNEAQLEKSRLLSDRFSAERPKGSFSTLEIQRTEQGDSAMYLCASSLAAEFTYEQYFGPGTRLTVT.